This TCR beta chain originates from a study of blood T cell repertoires in COVID-19. Across the whole study: Acute and convalescent COVID-19 samples came from the United States, Italy and Spain. Sample material is recorded as cDNA or gDNA derived from T cells, B-cell-depleted T cells, or PBMCs.

CDR1 and CDR2 from the germline V gene are MDHEN and SYDVKM. V was trimmed by 6 bases and J by 6 bases, leaving 20 bases between them. CDR3 length: 15 residues. This clone was detected a few times. In the original workflow: Scientists estimated how many nucleated cells there were by amplifying reference gene primers. This table comes from immunoSEQ multiplex PCR, and its TCRdb copy is limited to in-frame clones, with some not included. V and J calls and clone size are as listed in that table; D and trimming were resolved from the DNA. Of some 150,000 clones in the sample, around 85% were seen once. Sequencing input: peripheral blood. This clonotype originated in a man in his 70s with acute or convalescent COVID-19. The gene calls are TRBV28 and TRBJ1-1; tentatively, D is TRBD1 (5 bases). CDR3 nucleotide sequence: TGTGCCAGCAGCACCCCGACCCGACAGCAACCTGAAGCTTTCTTT. This codes for CASSTPTRQQPEAFF.